The 18 T cell receptor beta chains below come from one sample, sequenced in a study of shared clonotypes between healthy human individuals. The assay was immunoSEQ multiplex PCR, and TCRdb's table has in-frame clones only and misses some. The profile shows roughly 650,000 clones, approximately 97% of them singletons. Sequences were obtained from naive CD4+ T cells sorted from blood. This sample's subset: CD45RA+ positively selected. These receptors all come from a woman aged 30 to 39 in good health.

The CDR3: CASSPRDRLNTEAFF. The CDR3 region has the DNA TGTGCCAGCAGCCCGCGGGACAGGCTGAACACTGAAGCTTTCTTT. This chain connects TRBV9 to TRBJ1-1; TRBD1 matches 8 bases. The CDR3 is 15 residues long. Per germline, CDR1 SGDLS and CDR2 YYNGEE. Germline trimming cut 4 bases from V and 0 bases from J; bases unmatched to any gene: 5.

The V and J genes are TRBV29-1 and TRBJ2-2; D remains unclear. Trimming cost V 3 bases and J 4 bases, with 12 bases left between them. Germline assignment: CDR1 SQVTM and CDR2 ANQGSEA. CDR3 length: 14 amino acids. Here the CDR3 reads CSVDARARTGELFF. The CDR3, as DNA: TGCAGCGTTGACGCCCGGGCGCGCACCGGGGAGCTGTTTTTT.

The chain links TRBV7-7 to TRBJ1-4, with D possibly TRBD1 on 5 matching bases. Trimming pared 5 bases from V and 8 bases from J, leaving 24 bases between. From germline, CDR1 is SSHAT and CDR2 FNYEAQ (reference sequence). The CDR3 runs 17 residues. The CDR3 loop is CASSDIIVGAGEEKLFF. CDR3 bases: TGTGCCAGCAGCGATATTATAGTTGGGGCGGGAGAAGAAAAACTGTTTTTT.

V and J are TRBV10-3 and TRBJ2-7; 9 positions match TRBD1. Looked up from germline, CDR1 is ENHRY and CDR2 is SYGVKD. Germline trimming cut 2 bases from V and 5 bases from J; bases unmatched to any gene: 7. The CDR3 consists of 15 residues. CDR3 nucleotide sequence: TGTGCCATCAGTGAGCAACGGACAGGGGACAACGAGCAGTACTTC. Its protein is CAISEQRTGDNEQYF.

The V call is TRBV19, the J call TRBJ2-1, with TRBD2 as a possible D gene (7 bases). CDR1 LNHDA and CDR2 SQIVND come from the germline V gene (reference sequence). V shed 4 bases and J shed 4 bases, with 20 bases lying between them. The CDR3 extends over 17 amino acids. This CDR3 is CASSNLGLADRYNEQFF. CDR3 coding DNA: TGTGCCAGTAGTAACCTTGGGCTAGCGGACAGATACAATGAGCAGTTCTTC. Together with reference TRBV19 and TRBJ2-1, the CDR3 gives the full variable domain: DGGITQSPKYLFRKEGQNVTLSCEQNLNHDAMYWYRQDPGQGLRLIYYSQIVNDFQKGDIAEGYSVSREKKESFPLTVTSAQKNPTAFYLCASSNLGLADRYNEQFFGPGTRLTVL.

V usage is TRBV6-6 and J usage is TRBJ2-7; D call uncertain. This CDR3 spans 12 amino acids. The V gene lost 2 bases and the J gene lost 6 bases, with 8 bases spanning the gap. Germline V gene lookup returns CDR1 MNHNY and CDR2 SVGAGI (reference sequence). The chain's CDR3 is CASSYGKGEQYF. CDR3 coding DNA: TGTGCCAGCAGTTACGGGAAGGGCGAGCAGTACTTC.

This chain joins TRBV6-5 and TRBJ1-5; TRBD1 might be the D (5 bases). The CDR3 covers 14 residues. V lost 6 bases to trimming and J lost 0 bases, with 9 bases between them. Germline-derived CDR1 and CDR2 are MNHEY and SVGAGI. The CDR3 sequence: CASSAGRSNQPQHF. The CDR3 coding sequence is TGTGCCAGCAGCGCAGGGCGTAGCAATCAGCCCCAGCATTTT.

The chain recombines TRBV7-8 with TRBJ1-5, with TRBD1 as a possible D gene (5 bases). Germline-derived CDR1 and CDR2 are SGHVS and FQNEAQ. V lost 5 bases to trimming and J lost 2 bases, with 13 bases between them. This CDR3 has 15 amino acids. DNA for the CDR3: TGTGCCAGCAGCCCCCACAGGTCTGGCAATCAGCCCCAGCATTTT. Translation: CASSPHRSGNQPQHF. The full variable domain, completed using reference TRBV7-8 and TRBJ1-5, is GAGVSQSPRYKVAKRGQDVALRCDPISGHVSLFWYQQALGQGPEFLTYFQNEAQLDKSGLPSDRFFAERPEGSVSTLKIQRTQQEDSAVYLCASSPHRSGNQPQHFGDGTRLSIL.

This clone has just one count. The chain employs TRBV11-2 and TRBJ2-5; 8 bases agree with TRBD1. CDR1 is SGHAT, CDR2 FQNNGV, per germline. The CDR3 has 19 amino acids. Losses at the gene ends were 1 base for V and 2 bases for J; bases not matched to a gene: 15. The CDR3 is CASSLGWTGRLRFQETQYF. As DNA, the CDR3 is TGTGCCAGCAGCTTAGGTTGGACAGGGCGCCTACGCTTTCAAGAGACCCAGTACTTC.

The chain carries TRBV30 and TRBJ2-7; 7 bases line up with TRBD1. V was pared by 5 bases and J by 2 bases, with 9 bases of the junction left unmatched. Germline V gives CDR1 GTSNPN, CDR2 SVGIG (reference sequence). The CDR3 is 14 amino acids. CDR3 sequence (DNA): TGTGCCTGGGACCCGGGACAGTCACCCTACGAGCAGTACTTC. Encoded protein: CAWDPGQSPYEQYF.

The chain employs TRBV4-1 and TRBJ2-7; 8 nucleotides align to TRBD1. Germline V gene data show CDR1 as MGHRA and CDR2 as YSYEKL. The CDR3 runs 17 residues. Germline trimming cut 1 base from V and 0 bases from J; bases unmatched to any gene: 8. In nucleotides, the CDR3 is TGCGCCAGCAGCCAAGGGGGCGGGACAGGAATCTCCTACGAGCAGTACTTC. This encodes CASSQGGGTGISYEQYF.

This chain connects TRBV28 to TRBJ1-2; D unclear. V was shortened by 8 bases and J by 2 bases, with 12 bases between the two germline ends. Looked up from germline, CDR1 is MDHEN and CDR2 is SYDVKM. The CDR3 spans 13 residues. The CDR3, as DNA: TGTGCCAGCGTTCCTGGGAGCAACTATGGCTACACCTTC. It is translated as CASVPGSNYGYTF.

The V gene is TRBV4-1, the J gene TRBJ2-3; TRBD2 matches at 8 bases. Germline assignment: CDR1 MGHRA and CDR2 YSYEKL. The CDR3 totals 16 residues. V was clipped by 5 bases and J by 0 bases; unmatched bases: 7. Here the CDR3 reads CASSGGASGSTDTQYF. DNA of the CDR3: TGCGCCAGCAGCGGGGGGGCTAGCGGGAGCACAGATACGCAGTATTTT.

The rearrangement uses TRBV28 and TRBJ2-7; 14 bases align to TRBD2. This CDR3 is 15 amino acids long. The germline V gene encodes CDR1 MDHEN and CDR2 SYDVKM. The trim removed 5 bases at V and 7 bases at J, leaving 7 bases unmatched. The CDR3 here is CASSPGTSGRGEQYF. CDR3 bases: TGTGCCAGCAGTCCGGGGACTAGCGGGAGAGGGGAGCAGTACTTC.

The V and J genes are TRBV7-2 and TRBJ2-1; D gene ambiguous. The germline V and J ends were trimmed by 1 base and 6 bases, with 10 bases remaining between them. Germline V gene data show CDR1 as SGHTA and CDR2 as FQGNSA. This CDR3 has 14 amino acids. CDR3 loop: CASSLEVATNEQFF. For the CDR3, the DNA is TGTGCCAGCAGCTTAGAGGTTGCAACCAATGAGCAGTTCTTC.

This clone was found once. The chain uses TRBV19 and TRBJ1-5, with D possibly TRBD1 on 5 matching bases. The CDR3 runs to 14 residues. CDR1 LNHDA and CDR2 SQIVND come from the germline V gene (reference sequence). V was pared by 3 bases and J by 4 bases, with 10 bases between. The CDR3 DNA sequence: TGTGCCAGTAGTATCCAGGGTGATAATCAGCCCCAGCATTTT. It encodes CASSIQGDNQPQHF.

V is TRBV6-5 and J is TRBJ2-3; D gene unclear. This CDR3 has 15 residues. Trimming left V 0 bases short and J 0 bases short, with 7 bases between. CDR1 and CDR2 from the germline V gene are MNHEY and SVGAGI. As DNA, the CDR3 is TGTGCCAGCAGTTACTCACCCTATAGCACAGATACGCAGTATTTT. Translation: CASSYSPYSTDTQYF.

The chain has TRBV5-1 and TRBJ2-5; unclear D gene. V lost 5 bases, J lost 8 bases, and 19 bases lay in between. CDR1 and CDR2 from the germline V gene are SGHRS and YFSETQ. This CDR3 region has 14 residues. The CDR3 nucleotides are TGCGCCAGCAGACACGGACGCGGCGATGTAACCCAGTACTTC. Its translation: CASRHGRGDVTQYF.